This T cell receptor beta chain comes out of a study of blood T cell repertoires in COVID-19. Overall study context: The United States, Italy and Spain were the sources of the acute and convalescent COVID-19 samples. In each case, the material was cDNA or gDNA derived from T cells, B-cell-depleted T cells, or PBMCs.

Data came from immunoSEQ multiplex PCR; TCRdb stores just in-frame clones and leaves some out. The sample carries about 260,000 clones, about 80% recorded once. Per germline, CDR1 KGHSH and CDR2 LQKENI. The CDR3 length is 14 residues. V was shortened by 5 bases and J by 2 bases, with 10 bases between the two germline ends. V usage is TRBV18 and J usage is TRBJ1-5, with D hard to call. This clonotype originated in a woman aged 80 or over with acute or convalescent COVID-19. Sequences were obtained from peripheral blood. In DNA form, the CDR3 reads TGTGCCAGCTCATCAACAGATCGCAATCAGCCCCAGCATTTT. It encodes CASSSTDRNQPQHF. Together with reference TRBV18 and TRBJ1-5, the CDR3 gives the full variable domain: NAGVMQNPRHLVRRRGQEARLRCSPMKGHSHVYWYRQLPEEGLKFMVYLQKENIIDESGMPKERFSAEFPKEGPSILRIQQVVRGDSAAYFCASSSTDRNQPQHFGDGTRLSIL.